This paragraph reports one T cell receptor beta chain. The antigen is not known. The entry originates in a study of shared clonotypes between healthy human individuals. Study-level points and caveats: Shared across a handful of donors were around 5% of the naive CD4 clonotypes. Across subsets, estimated richness was generally greater for naive than for memory populations.

The table came from immunoSEQ multiplex PCR; TCRdb's copy has only in-frame clones and leaves some out. The table has around 550,000 clones, around 96% seen once. Germline V gene data show CDR1 as SGHNT and CDR2 as YYREEE (reference sequence). The length of the CDR3 is 17 residues. The ends were cut back, 2 bases at V and 0 bases at J, with 12 bases in the middle. Sequenced sample: naive CD4+ T cells sorted from blood. Subset of the sample: CD45RA+ positively selected. The sequence was collected from a woman aged 25 to 39 in good health. The chain links TRBV5-4 to TRBJ2-6, with a tentative D call TRBD1 (5 bases). The CDR3 spells CASSFSAGNSGANVLTF. For the CDR3, the DNA is TGTGCCAGCAGCTTTTCGGCAGGGAACTCTGGGGCCAACGTCCTGACTTTC.